This TCR beta chain was captured in a study of T cell changes during pregnancy in multiple sclerosis. The V gene's germline CDR1 is SGHTA and CDR2 FQGNSA. V shed 5 bases and J shed 0 bases, with 10 bases lying between them. The CDR3 runs to 15 residues. The data were produced by immunoSEQ multiplex PCR, yet TCRdb's version contains in-frame clones alone and is incomplete. The sample includes about 21,000 clones, more than 85% of them seen just once. The V and J genes are TRBV7-2 and TRBJ2-2; D might be TRBD1 (6 bases). Material: CD4+ T cells from peripheral blood mononuclear cells, obtained in the third trimester of pregnancy. The TCR was taken from a female donor with multiple sclerosis, enrolled in a pregnancy study. The CDR3 sequence is CASSGQGPNTGELFF. The CDR3 DNA follows: TGTGCCAGCAGCGGGCAGGGGCCGAACACCGGGGAGCTGTTTTTT.